These T cell receptor beta chains were read from a single sample in a study of PD-L1 blockade in urothelial cancer. Sequencing used immunoSEQ multiplex PCR; TCRdb keeps in-frame clones, though not all of them. The sample yields more than 350 clones, approximately 29% seen once. This specimen was tumor tissue, taken before atezolizumab (anti-PD-L1) treatment. These receptors originate from a man of 80 years or more with urothelial cancer. Each CDR3 is given with its conserved first and last residue. The D gene is left open where the match is weak. Some rows have no size entry. The others give once, few or many, or a class for an expanded clone.

V	size	J	D	DNA	CDR3
TRBV25-1	large	TRBJ1-1	.	TGTGCCAGCACTGCGGGAGGTATGAACACTGAAGCTTTCTTT	CASTAGGMNTEAFF
TRBV9	few	TRBJ2-1	TRBD2	TGTGCCAGCAGCGTACAAAGCGGGACCTACAATGAGCAGTTCTTC	CASSVQSGTYNEQFF
TRBV10-3	large	TRBJ2-3	.	TGTGCCATCAGTGAGTGGACGAGCACAGATACGCAGTATTTT	CAISEWTSTDTQYF
TRBV18	.	TRBJ2-1	.	TGTGCCAGCTCACGACCGTTTTCTAGCGCCAACTCCTACAATGAGCAGTTCTTC	CASSRPFSSANSYNEQFF
TRBV29-1	.	TRBJ2-5	TRBD1	TGCAGCGTTCGAACAGGGGAGGAGACCCAGTACTTC	CSVRTGEETQYF
TRBV15	.	TRBJ1-1	.	TGTGCCACCAGCAGAGCCCAATTGAACACTGAAGCTTTCTTT	CATSRAQLNTEAFF
TRBV6-8	few	TRBJ2-7	TRBD2	TGTGCCAGCATTTCGGGGGGAGGAGTAGCCTACGAGCAGTACTTC	CASISGGGVAYEQYF
TRBV19	.	TRBJ2-1	.	TGTGCCACCAAGTCGGTCAATGAGCAGTTCTTC	CATKSVNEQFF
TRBV6-8	.	TRBJ2-7	TRBD1	TGTGCCAGCAGTCCGGCCAGGGGGTTCTCCTACGAGCAGTACTTC	CASSPARGFSYEQYF
TRBV7-4	.	TRBJ1-4	.	TGTGCCAGCAGTGGCGGTCGGGGACCTAATGAAAAACTGTTTTTT	CASSGGRGPNEKLFF
TRBV19	.	TRBJ1-2	.	TGTGCCAGTAGTATAGATGGGCGCGCCTATGGCTACACCTTC	CASSIDGRAYGYTF
TRBV23-1	.	TRBJ2-7	TRBD2	TGCGCCAGCACCTGCCAGGCGGGAGAGCGGGTCCGTGTAAGGATTTACGAGCAGTACTTC	CASTCQAGERVRVRIYEQYF
TRBV11-3	large	TRBJ2-2	.	TGTGCCAGCAGCTTAAGGTCGAGGAGGGGCACCGGGGAGCTGTTTTTT	CASSLRSRRGTGELFF
TRBV27	large	TRBJ2-5	TRBD2	TGTGCCAGCAGTCCAGGACTAGCTCCCGGCATAGAGACCCAGTACTTC	CASSPGLAPGIETQYF
TRBV28	.	TRBJ2-7	TRBD1	TGTGCCAGCACCCACTCCCGGGACAGTTCTTGGGAGCAGTACTTC	CASTHSRDSSWEQYF
TRBV9	large	TRBJ1-1	.	TGTGCCAGCAGCGTAGACGGTCGCACTGAAGCTTTCTTT	CASSVDGRTEAFF
TRBV28	.	TRBJ2-3	.	TGTGCCAGCCTCTCGGCGGCAGATACGCAGTATTTT	CASLSAADTQYF
TRBV30	hyperexpanded	TRBJ1-2	.	TGTGCCTGGAGTGTAGTCGGGGGGATCACATATGGCTACACCTTC	CAWSVVGGITYGYTF
TRBV6-8	few	TRBJ2-1	.	TGTGCCAGCAGTACCCACAGGGGAGGTTACAATGAGCAGTTCTTC	CASSTHRGGYNEQFF
TRBV11-3	.	TRBJ2-2	.	TGTGCCAGCAGCTTGGGCCCGAACACCGGGGAGCTGTTTTTT	CASSLGPNTGELFF
TRBV11-3	large	TRBJ2-7	TRBD1	TGTGCCAGCAGCCCGGACAGGGATCGAATATACGAGCAGTACTTC	CASSPDRDRIYEQYF
TRBV5-1	.	TRBJ2-1	.	TGCGCCAGCAGCTTGAGTCCGACGACTTACAATGAGCAGTTCTTC	CASSLSPTTYNEQFF
TRBV19	few	TRBJ2-1	.	TGTGCCAGCAGGACGGATCTAGGGAATGAGCAGTTCTTC	CASRTDLGNEQFF
TRBV11-3	large	TRBJ2-3	.	TGTGCCAGCAGCTTAAGGCGAGCTATAGATACGCAGTATTTT	CASSLRRAIDTQYF